This passage covers 22 T cell receptor beta chains from one sample sequenced in a study of blood T cell repertoires in COVID-19. Some clones are missing from TCRdb's copy, which holds only in-frame ones; the method was immunoSEQ multiplex PCR. The sample includes about 39,000 clones, 85% to 90% of them seen just once. The source material was peripheral blood. Source of these receptors: a man aged 50 to 59 with active or convalescent COVID-19.

This chain connects TRBV27 to TRBJ2-1; 9 nucleotides match TRBD1. V trimming: 7 bases; J trimming: 3 bases; junction bases outside the gene matches: 4. The CDR3 has 14 residues. CDR1 is MNHEY, CDR2 SMNVEV, per germline (reference sequence). The CDR3 here is CASTRTGVYNEQFF. The CDR3 bases are TGTGCCAGCACCCGGACAGGGGTCTACAATGAGCAGTTCTTC.

The CDR3 here is CASSYTVGGNQPQHF. CDR3 sequence (DNA): TGTGCCAGTAGCTACACCGTTGGAGGCAATCAGCCCCAGCATTTT. The genes are TRBV19 and TRBJ1-5, with no clear D. With 6 bases removed from V and 2 bases from J, the gap between germline ends came to 14 bases. CDR3 length equals 15 residues. The germline CDR1 and CDR2 sequences are LNHDA and SQIVND (reference sequence).

The J gene is TRBJ1-2, the V gene TRBV7-9; D is ambiguous. CDR3 length: 12 amino acids. Trimming took 5 bases from V and 8 from J, leaving 12 bases between them. Germline-derived CDR1 and CDR2 are SEHNR and FQNEAQ (reference sequence). The CDR3 region is CASSSRGGGYTF. CDR3 nucleotide sequence: TGTGCCAGCAGCAGCCGAGGAGGCGGCTACACCTTC.

The chain combines TRBV7-8 with TRBJ2-2, with a weak D call TRBD1 (5 bases). The CDR3 sequence is 15 residues long. The V gene lost 10 bases and the J gene lost 2 bases, with 17 bases spanning the gap. Per germline, CDR1 SGHVS and CDR2 FQNEAQ. The CDR3 bases are TGTGCCACCACAAGGGGAACCCCCAACACCGGGGAGCTGTTTTTT. Its translation is CATTRGTPNTGELFF.

The V call is TRBV29-1, the J call TRBJ2-1, with 8 bases aligning to TRBD2. This CDR3 contains 14 residues. With V trimmed by 4 bases and J by 0 bases, 2 bases remained unmatched. The germline V gene has CDR1 SQVTM and CDR2 ANQGSEA. The CDR3: CSVGLAPSYNEQFF. The CDR3 coding sequence is TGCAGCGTTGGACTAGCGCCCTCCTACAATGAGCAGTTCTTC.

The V call is TRBV5-4, the J call TRBJ2-1; TRBD2 is a possible D gene (6 bases). CDR1 SGHNT and CDR2 YYREEE come from the germline V gene (reference sequence). The CDR3 length is 14 residues. Trimming cost V 3 bases and J 4 bases, with 11 bases left between them. Here the CDR3 reads CASSSGTVYNEQFF. DNA of the CDR3: TGTGCCAGCAGCTCCGGGACTGTTTACAATGAGCAGTTCTTC.

This clone occurred once. The V gene is TRBV5-1, the J gene TRBJ2-1; possible D gene TRBD1, 5 bases. This CDR3 is 17 amino acids long. Germline CDR1 SGHRS, CDR2 YFSETQ. With 1 base removed from V and 1 base from J, the gap between germline ends came to 15 bases. The CDR3: CASSLSSGRDSYNEQFF. For the CDR3, the DNA is TGCGCCAGCAGCTTGTCCTCGGGCAGGGATTCCTACAATGAGCAGTTCTTC.

This clone occurred once. This chain joins TRBV10-3 and TRBJ2-5, with TRBD1 matching 10 bases. The CDR3 covers 17 residues. With V trimmed by 3 bases and J by 9 bases, 16 bases remained unmatched. CDR1 is ENHRY and CDR2 is SYGVKD in the germline V gene. The CDR3 nucleotides read TGTGCCATCAGTGATCGCCTGGTGGGACAGGGGCCCAGGGCCCAGTACTTC. Protein product: CAISDRLVGQGPRAQYF.

This chain connects TRBV18 to TRBJ1-2, with TRBD1 matching 10 bases. CDR3 length: 13 amino acids. The V gene's germline CDR1 is KGHSH and CDR2 LQKENI. The ends lost 4 bases at V and 8 bases at J; junction bases unmatched: 4. CDR3 sequence reads: CASSLGQGEGYTF. The CDR3, as DNA: TGTGCCAGCTCACTTGGACAGGGGGAAGGCTACACCTTC.

The gene calls are TRBV14 and TRBJ2-1; the match to TRBD2 covers 8 bases. The CDR3 length is 15 residues. Germline V gene data show CDR1 as SGHDN and CDR2 as FVKESK. Losses at the gene ends were 5 bases for V and 5 bases for J; bases not matched to a gene: 8. Here the CDR3 reads CASSSGLAGNNEQFF. The CDR3 DNA reads as TGTGCCAGCAGCTCGGGGCTAGCGGGTAACAATGAGCAGTTCTTC.

This clone was seen just once. The rearrangement links TRBV5-6 to TRBJ2-7; TRBD1 matches at 7 bases. The CDR3 runs to 16 residues. Germline CDR1 and CDR2: SGHDT and YYEEEE. The trim removed 4 bases at V and 2 bases at J, leaving 12 bases unmatched. The CDR3 spells CASSGFRDSVPYEQYV. CDR3 nucleotides: TGTGCCAGCAGCGGGTTCCGGGACAGTGTCCCCTACGAGCAGTACGTC.

V and J are TRBV2 and TRBJ2-5, with 8 nucleotides matching TRBD1. Unmatched junction bases numbered 10, after V lost 6 bases and J lost 13 bases. The CDR3 has 12 residues. Germline V CDR1 and CDR2: SNHLY, FYNNEI. The CDR3 protein is CASRDEPDRVYF. CDR3 nucleotide sequence: TGTGCCAGCAGGGACGAACCGGACAGGGTGTACTTC.

This clone came up once. The chain joins TRBV28 to TRBJ1-3, with 7 nucleotides matching TRBD1. Trimming removed 6 bases from V and 4 bases from J; junction bases left unmatched: 12. Germline assignment: CDR1 MDHEN and CDR2 SYDVKM. The CDR3 runs 16 residues. The CDR3 loop is CASRRPRGLAGNTIYF. CDR3 coding DNA: TGTGCCAGCAGACGTCCGAGGGGGCTGGCGGGAAACACCATATATTTT.

This clone was counted once. The rearrangement links TRBV9 to TRBJ1-5, with D unresolved. Germline V gene sequence: CDR1 SGDLS, CDR2 YYNGEE. The V end lost 2 bases, the J end lost 0 bases, and 3 bases lay between the germline ends. The CDR3 sequence is 13 residues long. The CDR3 sequence is CASSVNSNQPQHF. CDR3 nucleotide sequence: TGTGCCAGCAGCGTCAATAGCAATCAGCCCCAGCATTTT. Using reference TRBV9 and TRBJ1-5 for the parts outside the CDR3, the full variable domain is DSGVTQTPKHLITATGQRVTLRCSPRSGDLSVYWYQQSLDQGLQFLIQYYNGEERAKGNILERFSAQQFPDLHSELNLSSLELGDSALYFCASSVNSNQPQHFGDGTRLSIL.

CDR3 DNA: TGTGCCAGCAGTCCGGCCGGGGCGGGGGAGACCCAGTACTTC. Translating gives CASSPAGAGETQYF. The chain has TRBV27 and TRBJ2-5; D possibly corresponds to TRBD2 (6 bases). CDR1 is MNHEY, CDR2 SMNVEV, per germline (reference sequence). The ends were cut back, 5 bases at V and 5 bases at J, with 15 bases in the middle. There are 14 residues in the CDR3.

This chain connects TRBV27 to TRBJ1-5; D ambiguous. Germline CDR1 is MNHEY and CDR2 is SMNVEV (reference sequence). Between the trimmed V and J ends, which lost 6 bases and 0 bases, there was a span of 36 bases. The CDR3 loop spans 23 amino acids. CDR3 in DNA: TGTGCCAGCAGCGGGGAGGGTATAGAGACATTTTTACCTCCACTCTATAGCAATCAGCCCCAGCATTTT. It translates to CASSGEGIETFLPPLYSNQPQHF.

As DNA, the CDR3 is TGTGCCAGCACCTTACCCCCGGGACAGGGAAGGGGCACTGAAGCTTTCTTT. Protein product: CASTLPPGQGRGTEAFF. The chain couples TRBV5-5 to TRBJ1-1, with 9 bases identical to TRBD1. The CDR3 is 17 residues long. Germline-derived CDR1 and CDR2 are SGHKS and YYEKEE (reference sequence). With V trimmed by 6 bases and J by 4 bases, 16 bases remained unmatched. The full variable domain, its missing parts supplied by reference TRBV5-5 and TRBJ1-1, is DAGVTQSPTHLIKTRGQQVTLRCSPISGHKSVSWYQQVLGQGPQFIFQYYEKEERGRGNFPDRFSARQFPNYSSELNVNALLLGDSALYLCASTLPPGQGRGTEAFFGQGTRLTVV.

The chain links TRBV6-5 to TRBJ2-3; D perhaps matches TRBD2 (5 bases). This CDR3 spans 12 amino acids. V lost 7 bases, J lost 6 bases, and 11 bases lay in between. CDR1 and CDR2 from the germline V gene are MNHEY and SVGAGI. The CDR3 region has the DNA TGTGCCAGCATATGGGGAGCGGATACGCAGTATTTT. Its protein is CASIWGADTQYF.

The rearrangement links TRBV9 to TRBJ1-2; a possible D gene is TRBD1 (5 bases). Germline CDR1 and CDR2: SGDLS and YYNGEE. The CDR3 covers 18 residues. Trimming took 4 bases from V and 1 from J, leaving 23 bases between them. Here the CDR3 DNA reads TGTGCCAGCAGCACAAAAAGTATGGGGCGGATGAATAACTATGGCTACACCTTC. This translates into CASSTKSMGRMNNYGYTF.

The chain joins TRBV4-1 to TRBJ1-5; 7 bases are a match to TRBD1. The V segment lost 4 bases and the J segment 0 bases; nucleotides outside the gene matches: 6. Germline V lookup: CDR1 MGHRA, CDR2 YSYEKL. The CDR3 is made up of 16 amino acids. The CDR3 sequence: CASSRGTADSNQPQHF. CDR3 DNA: TGCGCCAGCAGCCGTGGGACAGCCGATAGCAATCAGCCCCAGCATTTT.

This sequence joins TRBV2 and TRBJ2-3; D perhaps matches TRBD1 (6 bases). Germline V gene lookup returns CDR1 SNHLY and CDR2 FYNNEI. The CDR3 contains 14 residues. Deletions cut 6 bases from V and 5 bases from J, with 15 bases between. The CDR3 is CASRAMDRGDTQYF. In DNA, the CDR3 is TGTGCCAGCAGGGCCATGGACAGAGGAGATACGCAGTATTTT.

This chain uses TRBV30 with TRBJ1-2; no reliable D call. The length of the CDR3 is 15 residues. CDR1 is GTSNPN, CDR2 SVGIG, per germline (reference sequence). V lost 0 bases and J 3 bases, leaving 14 bases between the germline ends. The CDR3 DNA sequence: TGTGCCTGGAGTGTACTCGGGTCTTCTGACTATGGCTACACCTTC. Its protein product is CAWSVLGSSDYGYTF. Variable domain in full (rest from reference TRBV30 and TRBJ1-2): SQTIHQWPATLVQPVGSPLSLECTVEGTSNPNLYWYRQAAGRGLQLLFYSVGIGQISSEVPQNLSASRPQDRQFILSSKKLLLSDSGFYLCAWSVLGSSDYGYTFGSGTRLTVV.